What follows are 11 T cell receptor beta chains derived from one specimen sequenced in a study of low-dose radiotherapy and immunotherapy resistance in tumors. Documented time point: before trial treatment. cDNA synthesis used a TRAV/TRBV-specific primer set for both chains. The authors ran 20 PCR cycles to amplify TCRs with a constant-region primer and V-primer adapter. From the reads, TCRdb called clonotypes with MiXCR, one entry per CDR3 protein. The sample carries some 57,000 distinct CDR3 sequences, 20% to 25% recorded once. The sample in question was PBMCs, obtained before treatment. Source of these receptors: a male donor with prostate cancer.

This clonotype was picked up many times. The chain carries TRBV6-2 or TRBV6-3 and TRBJ2-3; D unresolved. CDR3 size: 13 residues. Deletions cut 8 bases from V and 6 bases from J, with 15 bases between. Per germline, CDR1 MNHEY and CDR2 SVGEGT. The CDR3 DNA reads as TGTGCCAGCTCCCGGGCGCCCGGCGATACGCAGTATTTT. Its protein product is CASSRAPGDTQYF.

The sample holds a few counts of this clonotype. This rearrangement joins TRBV5-1 to TRBJ2-2; D is possibly TRBD2 (7 bases). The CDR3 runs to 15 residues. Trimming stripped 7 bases from V and 4 bases from J, with 17 bases between. Germline CDR1 SGHRS, CDR2 YFSETQ. The CDR3: CASGTTGRGTGELFF. CDR3 bases: TGCGCCAGCGGGACTACAGGGAGGGGCACCGGGGAGCTGTTTTTT.

This clonotype occurred many times. The V and J genes are TRBV6-2 or TRBV6-3 and TRBJ1-5, with 7 bases that match TRBD1. The CDR3 has 16 residues. Trimming cost V 0 bases and J 11 bases; bases outside gene matches: 13. Germline V gene data show CDR1 as MNHEY and CDR2 as SVGEGT. The CDR3 DNA reads TGTGCCAGCAGTTACTCGGCTAGGGGGCCCCGGAAGGCCCAGCATTTT. It specifies CASSYSARGPRKAQHF.

In its sample, this clonotype was seen many times. V usage is TRBV10-3 and J usage is TRBJ2-3; TRBD2 matches at 14 bases. Trimming took 10 bases from V and 6 from J; bases not matched to a gene: 9. CDR3 size: 15 residues. Germline assignment: CDR1 ENHRY and CDR2 SYGVKD. CDR3 amino acids: CATRLAGGLLDTQYF. CDR3 nucleotides: TGTGCCACCAGACTAGCGGGGGGGCTGTTGGATACGCAGTATTTT.

This clonotype was observed a handful of times. The V and J genes are TRBV5-6 and TRBJ1-1, with no clear D. Between the trimmed V and J ends, which lost 0 bases and 1 base, there was a span of 7 bases. The CDR3 sequence is 14 residues long. Germline V gene data show CDR1 as SGHDT and CDR2 as YYEEEE. The CDR3 region has the DNA TGTGCCAGCAGCTTGGCCGGCGGGAACACTGAAGCTTTCTTT. Amino acid sequence: CASSLAGGNTEAFF.

This clonotype was observed many times. V gene TRBV7-9 combines with J gene TRBJ2-5; D might be TRBD1 (6 bases). V was pared by 0 bases and J by 4 bases, with 9 bases between. The CDR3 covers 14 residues. Germline lookup yields CDR1 SEHNR and CDR2 FQNEAQ (reference sequence). The CDR3 nucleotides read TGTGCCAGCAGCTTAGCGCAGGGGCGAGAGACCCAGTACTTC. Its translation is CASSLAQGRETQYF.

This chain connects TRBV23-1 to TRBJ2-7, with TRBD1 as a possible D gene (6 bases). TRBV23-1 is given ORF status, its function remaining uncertain. V lost 9 bases and J lost 7, with 37 bases in between. CDR3 length equals 19 residues. CDR3 region: CASECAHGGPTGLWREQYF. CDR3 sequence (DNA): TGCGCCAGTGAATGCGCCCACGGCGGTCCCACAGGGTTGTGGAGGGAGCAGTACTTC.

The chain employs TRBV3-1 and TRBJ2-1; TRBD1 or TRBD2 may be the D gene (5 bases each). The V gene lost 5 bases and the J gene lost 2 bases, with 22 bases spanning the gap. The germline CDR1 and CDR2 sequences are LGHDT and YNNKEL (reference sequence). This CDR3 has 18 residues. CDR3 loop: CASSTGAGTQVPYNEQFF. CDR3 bases: TGTGCCAGCAGCACAGGCGCCGGGACCCAAGTCCCCTACAATGAGCAGTTCTTC.

This clonotype has ten or more counts. The chain couples TRBV10-3 to TRBJ2-7, with 13 bases fitting TRBD2. The V gene's germline CDR1 is ENHRY and CDR2 SYGVKD. V lost 6 bases and J lost 6; bases outside the gene matches: 5. The CDR3 is 14 amino acids. CDR3 nucleotides: TGTGCCATCAGCCCGGGACTAGCGGGATCCGAGCAGTACTTC. Translation gives CAISPGLAGSEQYF.

This clonotype was observed a handful of times. The chain carries TRBV19 and TRBJ1-2, with TRBD1 identical over 9 bases. V lost 5 bases and J lost 4; bases outside the gene matches: 20. Looked up from germline, CDR1 is LNHDA and CDR2 is SQIVND (reference sequence). The CDR3 is 19 amino acids. The DNA for the CDR3 is TGTGCCAGTAGTTCTGGCCGTATAACTACAGGGGGCTTCTCCTATGGCTACACCTTC. This encodes CASSSGRITTGGFSYGYTF.

A word on this clonotype: A read error is likely here: a far larger clone is one base away. Given the absence of the conserved phenylalanine or tryptophan at the CDR3 end, a read error is likely. The J gene is TRBJ2-3, the V gene TRBV13, with D perhaps matching TRBD2 (6 bases). Trimming shortened V by 4 bases and J by 1 base, and 12 bases separated the two germline ends. In germline, CDR1 is PRHDT, CDR2 FYEKMQ (reference sequence). This CDR3 has 15 amino acids. In DNA, the CDR3 is TGTGCCAGCAGCTCCGCCGGGAGCGGCACAGATACGCAGTATTTA. Translating gives CASSSAGSGTDTQYL.